This TCR beta chain was sequenced for a study of shared clonotypes between healthy human individuals. The donors, healthy adults who were HIV-negative, had experienced no recent acute infections or vaccinations. Only in-frame clones appear in the TCRdb table, and some are missing; sequencing was by immunoSEQ multiplex PCR. The table lists 950,000 to 1,100,000 clones, around four fifths of them singletons. Remarks on this clone: Antigen specificity is unknown.

Study results and limitations: Researchers sampled only blood; tissue repertoires likely differ. Memory subsets had estimated richness that was generally smaller than that of naive subsets.

The V gene lost 4 bases and the J gene lost 0 bases, with 9 bases spanning the gap. Looked up from germline, CDR1 is SEHNR and CDR2 is FQNEAQ (reference sequence). The CDR3 has 14 amino acids. This sequence was found in a man younger than 35 in good health. The specimen was memory CD4+ T cells sorted from blood. Sample subset: CD45RA-negative fraction. The gene calls are TRBV7-9 and TRBJ1-1; a weak D match, TRBD1 (5 bases). CDR3 sequence (DNA): TGTGCCAGCAGCTCTCGGGGGGTGAACACTGAAGCTTTCTTT. This translates into CASSSRGVNTEAFF.